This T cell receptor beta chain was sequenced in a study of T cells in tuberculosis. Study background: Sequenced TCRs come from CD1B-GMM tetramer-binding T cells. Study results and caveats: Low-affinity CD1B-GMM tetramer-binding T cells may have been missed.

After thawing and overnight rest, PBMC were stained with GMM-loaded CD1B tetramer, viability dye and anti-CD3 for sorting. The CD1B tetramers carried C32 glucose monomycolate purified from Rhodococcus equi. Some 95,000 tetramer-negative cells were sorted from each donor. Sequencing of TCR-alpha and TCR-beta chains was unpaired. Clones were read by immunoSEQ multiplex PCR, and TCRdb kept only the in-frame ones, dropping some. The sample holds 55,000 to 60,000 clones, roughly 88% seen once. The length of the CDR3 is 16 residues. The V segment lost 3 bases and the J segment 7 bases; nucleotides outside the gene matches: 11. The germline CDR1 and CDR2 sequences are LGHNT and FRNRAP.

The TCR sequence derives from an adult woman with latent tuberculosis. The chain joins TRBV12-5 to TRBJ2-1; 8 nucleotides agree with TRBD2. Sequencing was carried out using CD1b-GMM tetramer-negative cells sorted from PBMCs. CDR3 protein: CASGFDIAGLTNEQFF. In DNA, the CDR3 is TGTGCTAGTGGTTTCGACATAGCGGGGCTAACTAATGAGCAGTTCTTC.